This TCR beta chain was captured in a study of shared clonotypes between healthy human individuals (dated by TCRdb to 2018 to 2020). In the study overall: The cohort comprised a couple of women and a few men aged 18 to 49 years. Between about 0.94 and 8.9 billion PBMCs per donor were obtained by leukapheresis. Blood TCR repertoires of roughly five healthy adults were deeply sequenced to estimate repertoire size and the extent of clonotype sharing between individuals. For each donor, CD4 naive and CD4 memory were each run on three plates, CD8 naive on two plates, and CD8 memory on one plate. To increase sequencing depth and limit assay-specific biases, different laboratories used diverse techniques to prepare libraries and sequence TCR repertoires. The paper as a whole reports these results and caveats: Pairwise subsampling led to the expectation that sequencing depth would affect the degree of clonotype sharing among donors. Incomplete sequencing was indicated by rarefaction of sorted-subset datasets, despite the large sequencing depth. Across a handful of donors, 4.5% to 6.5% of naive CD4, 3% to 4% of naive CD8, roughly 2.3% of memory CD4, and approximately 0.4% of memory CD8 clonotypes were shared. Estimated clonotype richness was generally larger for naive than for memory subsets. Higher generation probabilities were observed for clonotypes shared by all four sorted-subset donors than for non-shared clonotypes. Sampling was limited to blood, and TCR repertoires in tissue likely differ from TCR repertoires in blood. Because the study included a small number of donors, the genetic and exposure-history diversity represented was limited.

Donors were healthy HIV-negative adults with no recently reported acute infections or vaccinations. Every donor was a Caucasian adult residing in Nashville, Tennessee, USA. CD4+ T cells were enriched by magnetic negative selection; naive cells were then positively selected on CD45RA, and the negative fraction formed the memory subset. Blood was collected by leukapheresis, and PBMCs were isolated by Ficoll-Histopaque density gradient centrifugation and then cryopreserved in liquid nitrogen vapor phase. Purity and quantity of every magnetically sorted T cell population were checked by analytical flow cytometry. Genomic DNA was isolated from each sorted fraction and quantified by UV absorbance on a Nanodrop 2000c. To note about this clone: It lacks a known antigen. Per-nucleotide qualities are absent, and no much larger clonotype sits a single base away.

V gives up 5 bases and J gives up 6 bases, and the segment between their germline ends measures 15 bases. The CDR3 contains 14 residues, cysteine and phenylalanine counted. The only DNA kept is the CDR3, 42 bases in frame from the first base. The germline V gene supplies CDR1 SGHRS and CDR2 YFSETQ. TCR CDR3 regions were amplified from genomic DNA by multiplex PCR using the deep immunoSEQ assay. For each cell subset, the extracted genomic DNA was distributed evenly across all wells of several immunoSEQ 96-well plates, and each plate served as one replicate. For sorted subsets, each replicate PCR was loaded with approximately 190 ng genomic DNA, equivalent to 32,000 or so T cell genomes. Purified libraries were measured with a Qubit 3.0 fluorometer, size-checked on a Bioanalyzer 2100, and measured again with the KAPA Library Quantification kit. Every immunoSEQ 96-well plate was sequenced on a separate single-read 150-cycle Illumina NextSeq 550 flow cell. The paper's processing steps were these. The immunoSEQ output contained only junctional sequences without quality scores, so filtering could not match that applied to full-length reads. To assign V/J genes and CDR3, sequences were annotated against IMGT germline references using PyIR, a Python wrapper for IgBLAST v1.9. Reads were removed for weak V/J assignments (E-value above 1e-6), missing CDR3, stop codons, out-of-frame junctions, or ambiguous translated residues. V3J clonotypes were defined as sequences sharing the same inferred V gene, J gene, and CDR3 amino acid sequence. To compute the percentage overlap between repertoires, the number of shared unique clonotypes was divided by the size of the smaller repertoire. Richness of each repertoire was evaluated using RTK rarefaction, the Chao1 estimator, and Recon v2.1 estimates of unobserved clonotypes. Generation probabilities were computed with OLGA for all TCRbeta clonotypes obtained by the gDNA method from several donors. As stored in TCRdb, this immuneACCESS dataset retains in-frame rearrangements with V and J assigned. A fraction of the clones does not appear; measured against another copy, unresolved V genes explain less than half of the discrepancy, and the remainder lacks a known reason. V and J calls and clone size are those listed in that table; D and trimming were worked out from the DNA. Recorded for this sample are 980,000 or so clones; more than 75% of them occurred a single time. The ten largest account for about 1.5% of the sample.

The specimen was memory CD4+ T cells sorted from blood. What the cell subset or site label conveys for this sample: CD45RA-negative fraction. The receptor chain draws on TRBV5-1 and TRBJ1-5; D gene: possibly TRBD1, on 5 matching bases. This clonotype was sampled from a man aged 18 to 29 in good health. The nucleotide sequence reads TGCGCCAGCAGTGGTGGAGGGGTTGGTCAGCCCCAGCATTTT. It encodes CASSGGGVGQPQHF.